This TCR beta chain is from a study of human T cells and chemical hapten exposure. The germline V and J ends were trimmed by 2 bases and 2 bases, with 25 bases remaining between them. The CDR3 consists of 19 residues. Germline CDR1 is LGHDT and CDR2 is YNNKEL (reference sequence). This clonotype was seen ten or more times. Its antigen remains unknown. TCRdb called the 5' RACE reads again in MiXCR, with one record for every CDR3 protein. The profile shows tens of thousands of distinct CDR3 sequences, 7.7% of them singletons. Extraction of total RNA was performed on unfractionated whole blood. Overall study results and limits: With regard to DPC sensitization, TCRs above 1 in 1000 frequency did not change.

The gene calls are TRBV3-1 and TRBJ2-7, with D possibly TRBD2 on 6 matching bases. This clonotype was obtained from a male donor in good health. DNA of the CDR3: TGTGCCAGCAGCCAAAAATTAGCGGACCTGAGTTTGTCGCCCTACGAGCAGTACTTC. This sequence encodes CASSQKLADLSLSPYEQYF.